This TCR beta chain was captured in a study of T cells in Graves' hyperthyroidism and ophthalmopathy (dated by TCRdb to between 2019 and 2020). In the study overall: Peripheral blood samples were taken at initial diagnosis, before any treatment was given. To identify TCR V-J signatures that set the groups apart, the researchers used a discovery cohort of about a hundred patients, made up of 43 with Graves' ophthalmopathy and around 58 with stable Graves' hyperthyroidism. Prospective prediction of ophthalmopathy was tested in an independent validation cohort consisting of about 20 hyperthyroidism patients and approximately 16 patients who later progressed to ophthalmopathy. The roughly 100 discovery patients were randomly divided into training and test sets at a 7:3 ratio. The study also compared thyroid tissue and blood T-cell repertoires from several Graves' hyperthyroidism patients. Following sampling, methimazole starting at 30 mg daily was given to hyperthyroidism patients, and high-dose intravenous methylprednisolone was given to ophthalmopathy patients. The paper describes TCR Vbeta CDR3 sequencing of 120 to 150 peripheral blood samples, made up of about 41 ophthalmopathy patients, 70 to 75 hyperthyroidism patients and roughly 17 progressor patients.

The TCR beta CDR3 regions were amplified from RNA transcripts. The first round of RT-PCR for the TCR CDR3 was performed with the HTBI primer set and the Qiagen OneStep RT-PCR kit. Libraries were constructed in a second round of multiplex PCR, after which size selection and purification were carried out. Libraries were sequenced paired-end with 100 bp reads on an Illumina HiSeq2000. Per the authors' processing: SOAPnuke was used to process the raw data, with reads discarded if the reads contained adapters or uncalled bases, had a mean Phred below 15, or lacked an exact constant-primer or identifier match. High-quality paired reads were merged with COPE v1.2.5, and unique nucleotide sequences were defined as clonotypes. MiTCR v1.1 was used to align the clonotypes against IMGT TRBV, TRBD and TRBJ reference segments. The analysis was restricted to V-J combinations with a frequency above 0.0001, which together covered 98% to 99.2% of the repertoires. A TCS score was defined as the ratio between F50 (clonal expansion) and ExV (chaos), using BLOSUM62-based TCRdist between CDR3 peptides within each V-J. Welch's t-statistics and random forest reduced around 510 V-J features to 13, which were used in a naive Bayes classifier (R e1071). TCRdb reprocessing: public reads trimmed at Q25 with fastp, clones called with MiXCR, in-frame beta chains kept. Every CDR3 protein is listed once, alongside the most common genes and DNA of its rows. These V and J calls derive from TCRdb rather than the authors' analysis. Across this sample there are some 490,000 distinct CDR3 sequences, with 16% seen only once. The ten largest make up about 31% of the sample.

This clonotype was seen at least ten times. The antigen it binds to is not known. No base qualities exist here, and no much larger clone lies one base off it. What the authors observed across the whole study: No statistical method was used to fix the sample size in advance, and group allocation was not hidden from the investigators. In validation, the model predicted progression to ophthalmopathy a median of roughly six months before onset, with roughly 70% sensitivity and nearly 75% specificity. Most expanded thyroid clonotypes (frequency above 0.001) were also detected in blood, a finding suggesting that blood repertoires may reflect thyroid immune responses. A 13 V-J signature model separated ophthalmopathy from stable hyperthyroidism, with roughly 88% sensitivity and about 81% specificity in cross-validation and 80%/75% in testing.

There are 14 amino acids in the CDR3, from cysteine to phenylalanine inclusive. The sequence is cut down to CDR3 DNA, 42 bases in frame from base 1. V loses 0 bases, J loses 8 bases, and the germline ends lie 10 bases apart. As encoded in the germline V gene (reference sequence), CDR1 is LGHDT while CDR2 is YNNKEL. Ophthalmopathy patients had moderately to severely active disease, with a Clinical Activity Score of 3 or more, a NOSPECS grade of 4 or more, and a disease duration of less than 3 months. The study excluded patients with uncontrolled infections, other autoimmune diseases, pregnancy or lactation. Clinical symptoms, serum thyroxine and TRAb, thyroid ultrasound, and orbital computed tomography formed the basis for the diagnoses. PBMCs were isolated from approximately 10 ml of fresh peripheral blood by Ficoll-Paque density gradient centrifugation. Trizol reagent was used to extract total RNA, and RNA quality was then checked on an Agilent 2100 Bioanalyzer.

Recombination connected TRBV3-1 to TRBJ1-4; too little of a D gene remains to name it. The sample was blood. The clonotype originates from a woman aged 30 to 39 with Graves' ophthalmopathy. CDR3 sequence: CASSQDVADEKLFF. The nucleotides are TGTGCCAGCAGCCAAGATGTGGCAGACGAAAAACTGTTTTTT.